Below are 29 T cell receptor beta chains sequenced from a single sample in a study of cytomegalovirus exposure and HLA in healthy donors. Primers: 60 Vbeta forward and 13 Jbeta reverse. The protocol was immunoSEQ multiplex PCR, while the TCRdb copy is restricted to in-frame clones and leaves out a portion. The sample shows around 130,000 clones, about 80% of them seen only once. Sequences were obtained from PBMCs. The receptors here all came from a woman aged 45-59 years in good health and CMV-seronegative.

In this sample, this clone turned up once. One end of the junction varies from germline; a read error may be responsible. The chain carries TRBV30 and TRBJ1-5; the D gene is possibly TRBD1 (6 bases). This CDR3 comprises 15 residues. CDR1 and CDR2 from the germline V gene are GTSNPN and SVGIG (reference sequence). CDR3: CAWSEMKGVYQPQNF. Written as DNA, the CDR3 is TGTGCCTGGAGTGAAATGAAGGGGGTTTATCAGCCCCAGAATTTT.

There are a few counts of this clone. CDR3 loop: CASSALPGQGNTEAFF. The CDR3 DNA reads as TGTGCCAGCAGTGCGCTCCCGGGACAGGGGAACACTGAAGCTTTCTTT. This chain connects TRBV2 to TRBJ1-1, with 9 bases aligning to TRBD1. Germline V gives CDR1 SNHLY, CDR2 FYNNEI. V lost 4 bases, J lost 1 base, and 7 bases stayed unmatched. There are 16 residues in the CDR3.

J is TRBJ2-1 and V is TRBV7-9; D may be TRBD1 (6 bases). The germline gives CDR1 SEHNR, CDR2 FQNEAQ (reference sequence). The CDR3 totals 19 residues. The V gene lost 0 bases and the J gene lost 2 bases, with 20 bases spanning the gap. CDR3 bases: TGTGCCAGCAGCTTAGCTCGTTTAGGGACACCCCATACCTACAATGAGCAGTTCTTC. Amino acid sequence: CASSLARLGTPHTYNEQFF.

The chain is built from TRBV6-1 and TRBJ2-3; D is ambiguous. CDR3 length equals 14 residues. CDR1 MNHNS and CDR2 SASEGT come from the germline V gene. V lost 6 bases and J 4 bases, leaving 14 bases between the germline ends. The CDR3 reads CASRETRWADTQYF. As DNA, the CDR3 is TGTGCCAGCAGAGAGACACGGTGGGCAGATACGCAGTATTTT.

V and J are TRBV5-6 and TRBJ1-5; D ambiguous. The CDR3 extends over 13 amino acids. Deletions cut 4 bases from V and 4 bases from J, with 9 bases between. Germline lookup yields CDR1 SGHDT and CDR2 YYEEEE. Here the CDR3 reads CASSRFGNQPQHF. The CDR3 DNA is TGTGCCAGCAGCCGATTCGGTAATCAGCCCCAGCATTTT. The whole variable domain, filled in from reference TRBV5-6 and TRBJ1-5, reads DAGVTQSPTHLIKTRGQQVTLRCSPKSGHDTVSWYQQALGQGPQFIFQYYEEEERQRGNFPDRFSGHQFPNYSSELNVNALLLGDSALYLCASSRFGNQPQHFGDGTRLSIL.

V and J are TRBV7-8 and TRBJ2-7, with 11 bases aligning to TRBD2. The J segment lost 6 bases and the V segment lost 5 bases, leaving 9 bases of the junction unmatched. Per the germline V gene, CDR1 is SGHVS and CDR2 is FQNEAQ. The CDR3 extends over 15 amino acids. CDR3 nucleotide sequence: TGTGCCAGCAGCGTTATTGGGCTAGCGGGAGGCGAGCAGTACGTC. It is translated as CASSVIGLAGGEQYV.

This sequence joins TRBV28 and TRBJ1-1, with TRBD1 matching over 7 bases. Germline V gene data show CDR1 as MDHEN and CDR2 as SYDVKM. J gave up 11 bases and V 5 bases, and 8 bases lay outside the gene matches. This CDR3 is 12 amino acids long. DNA for the CDR3: TGTGCCAGCAGTCCACAGGGGATTAGGGCTTTCTTT. It translates to CASSPQGIRAFF.

The chain couples TRBV19 to TRBJ1-5; 7 nucleotides align to TRBD1. The CDR3 has 16 residues. The germline gives CDR1 LNHDA, CDR2 SQIVND (reference sequence). J was trimmed by 7 bases and V by 3 bases; bases with no gene match: 12. CDR3 coding DNA: TGTGCCAGTAGTATCGATTTGGGGACAGCTGGACAGCCCCAGCATTTT. Amino acid sequence: CASSIDLGTAGQPQHF.

The chain links TRBV5-4 to TRBJ1-1, with D perhaps matching TRBD1 (6 bases). Trimming took off 5 bases at V and 0 bases at J, with 17 bases between the two ends. The CDR3 spans 16 residues. Germline-derived CDR1 and CDR2 are SGHNT and YYREEE (reference sequence). The chain's CDR3 is CASRNRQAPMNTEAFF. DNA for the CDR3: TGTGCCAGCAGGAACAGACAGGCGCCGATGAACACTGAAGCTTTCTTT.

The genes are TRBV7-8 and TRBJ1-1, with TRBD1 as a possible D gene (5 bases). The germline V and J ends were trimmed by 0 bases and 4 bases, with 9 bases remaining between them. CDR1 SGHVS and CDR2 FQNEAQ come from the germline V gene. The CDR3 has 14 amino acids. CDR3 coding DNA: TGTGCCAGCAGCTTAGCGCAGGGTAGCACTGAAGCTTTCTTT. Amino acids: CASSLAQGSTEAFF.

J is TRBJ2-5 and V is TRBV5-1, with D hard to call. Trimming took 4 bases from V and 4 from J, leaving 8 bases between them. The CDR3 covers 12 residues. The germline CDR1 and CDR2 sequences are SGHRS and YFSETQ. The CDR3 reads CASSARGETQYF. In DNA, the CDR3 is TGCGCCAGCAGCGCTAGAGGAGAGACCCAGTACTTC.

The V gene is TRBV27, the J gene TRBJ2-2; 10 nucleotides match TRBD2. V gave up 2 bases and J gave up 4 bases; unmatched junction bases: 10. This CDR3 contains 18 residues. CDR1 is MNHEY, CDR2 SMNVEV, per germline (reference sequence). The CDR3, as DNA: TGTGCCAGCAGTTTAGCCCACTTAGCGGGAGGACCCACCGGGGAGCTGTTTTTT. Protein: CASSLAHLAGGPTGELFF.

The V gene is TRBV7-9, the J gene TRBJ2-2; 8 positions agree with TRBD2. With V trimmed by 11 bases and J by 7 bases, 15 bases remained unmatched. Germline V CDR1 and CDR2: SEHNR, FQNEAQ (reference sequence). The CDR3 loop spans 15 amino acids. The CDR3 region has the DNA TGTGCCGCCCTCGGGGCAAGCGGGAGTATCGGGGAGCTGTTTTTT. Protein sequence: CAALGASGSIGELFF. Full variable domain (missing parts from reference TRBV7-9 and TRBJ2-2): DTGVSQNPRHKITKRGQNVTFRCDPISEHNRLYWYRQTLGQGPEFLTYFQNEAQLEKSRLLSDRFSAERPKGSFSTLEIQRTEQGDSAMYLCAALGASGSIGELFFGEGSRLTVL.

The chain couples TRBV19 to TRBJ1-5; D possibly corresponds to TRBD1 (6 bases). Germline CDR1 LNHDA, CDR2 SQIVND (reference sequence). Trimming took 6 bases from V and 5 from J, leaving 17 bases between them. The CDR3 covers 15 residues. CDR3 protein: CASRPGTGWDQPQHF. The DNA for the CDR3 is TGTGCCAGTAGACCTGGAACAGGGTGGGATCAGCCCCAGCATTTT.

The chain has TRBV29-1 and TRBJ1-1; D possibly corresponds to TRBD1 (6 bases). The CDR3 is 16 residues long. With 1 base removed from V and 0 bases from J, the gap between germline ends came to 15 bases. Per germline, CDR1 SQVTM and CDR2 ANQGSEA. DNA of the CDR3: TGCAGCGTTGAAGGTAGTGGGGGCAACTTGAACACTGAAGCTTTCTTT. This translates into CSVEGSGGNLNTEAFF.

CDR3 region: CASSHPTKNTEAFF. The CDR3 DNA sequence: TGTGCCAGCAGCCACCCAACAAAGAACACTGAAGCTTTCTTT. The chain links TRBV14 to TRBJ1-1; D ambiguous. The CDR3 covers 14 residues. Per germline, CDR1 SGHDN and CDR2 FVKESK. Trimming removed 3 bases at V and 1 base at J, with 9 bases between. The full variable domain, its missing parts supplied by reference TRBV14 and TRBJ1-1, is EAGVTQFPSHSVIEKGQTVTLRCDPISGHDNLYWYRRVMGKEIKFLLHFVKESKQDESGMPNNRFLAERTGGTYSTLKVQPAELEDSGVYFCASSHPTKNTEAFFGQGTRLTVV.

The J gene is TRBJ2-3, the V gene TRBV4-2; D remains ambiguous. V lost 1 base and J lost 10, with 12 bases in between. The germline CDR1 and CDR2 sequences are LGHNA and YNFKEQ. This CDR3 comprises 13 residues. In DNA form, the CDR3 reads TGTGCCAGCAGCCAAGGACAAGCTACTGCGCAGTATTTT. Translated: CASSQGQATAQYF.

The gene calls are TRBV29-1 and TRBJ2-3; no clear D. The germline gives CDR1 SQVTM, CDR2 ANQGSEA. The CDR3 sequence is 12 residues long. V lost 3 bases and J lost 3, with 7 bases in between. This chain's CDR3 is CSVDLSTDTQYF. In DNA, the CDR3 is TGCAGCGTTGACCTTTCGACAGATACGCAGTATTTT.

The V call is TRBV7-2, the J call TRBJ1-5; D gene ambiguous. This CDR3 comprises 17 residues. The V end was cut by 1 base, the J end by 9 bases, with 22 bases between. Germline CDR1 is SGHTA and CDR2 is FQGNSA. CDR3 coding DNA: TGTGCCAGCAGCTTAGGTCCATTAGGTCAGACAATTGGGCCCCAGCATTTT. This sequence encodes CASSLGPLGQTIGPQHF.

This chain connects TRBV19 to TRBJ1-2; 10 bases are a match to TRBD1. CDR1 and CDR2 (germline): LNHDA, SQIVND (reference sequence). CDR3 length equals 15 residues. V was pared by 3 bases and J by 4 bases, with 5 bases of the junction left unmatched. The CDR3 spells CASSMGTGESYGYTF. The CDR3 nucleotides read TGTGCCAGTAGTATGGGGACAGGGGAGAGCTATGGCTACACCTTC.

This clone was seen just once. This chain connects TRBV7-9 to TRBJ1-1, with D unresolved. Trimming pared 5 bases from V and 3 bases from J, leaving 10 bases between. Germline V lookup: CDR1 SEHNR, CDR2 FQNEAQ (reference sequence). The CDR3 extends over 13 amino acids. CDR3 coding DNA: TGTGCCAGCAGCCTTCATTCGGACACTGAAGCTTTCTTT. Translated: CASSLHSDTEAFF.

In the case of this clone: The junction differs from germline at one of its ends, possibly a read error. The gene calls are TRBV7-7 and TRBJ2-2; 8 bases align to TRBD2. The CDR3 extends over 14 amino acids. Germline CDR1 and CDR2: SSHAT and FNYEAQ (reference sequence). The CDR3 coding sequence is TGTGCTAGCAGCTTGGGACTAGTGGCCGGGGAGCTGTTTTTT. Protein sequence: CASSLGLVAGELFF.

In the case of this clone: Other nucleotide sequences from this sample produce the same CDR3. This chain joins TRBV6-5 and TRBJ1-2, with D possibly matching TRBD1 (5 bases). The ends were cut back, 0 bases at V and 0 bases at J, with 5 bases in the middle. Germline-derived CDR1 and CDR2 are MNHEY and SVGAGI. The CDR3 runs 14 residues. CDR3 DNA: TGTGCCAGCAGTTACTCGACAGCTAACTATGGCTACACCTTC. The encoded protein is CASSYSTANYGYTF.

With respect to this clone: The conserved final phenylalanine or tryptophan is absent from the CDR3, which likely points to a read error. J is TRBJ1-4 and V is TRBV5-1; D is ambiguous. Deletions cut 4 bases from V and 5 bases from J, with 9 bases between. CDR3 length: 13 residues. The V gene's germline CDR1 is SGHRS and CDR2 YFSETQ. CDR3 loop: CASSLTGNEKLFL. CDR3 DNA: TGCGCCAGCAGCCTGACGGGGAATGAAAAACTGTTTCTT.

The V gene is TRBV28, the J gene TRBJ1-1, with TRBD1 as a possible D gene (5 bases). This CDR3 has 15 residues. Trimming shortened V by 7 bases and J by 1 base, and 16 bases separated the two germline ends. Germline CDR1 reads MDHEN; CDR2 reads SYDVKM. The CDR3 reads CASIFGGPSNTEAFF. In DNA, the CDR3 is TGTGCCAGCATCTTCGGGGGACCCTCGAACACTGAAGCTTTCTTT. Full variable domain (missing parts from reference TRBV28 and TRBJ1-1): DVKVTQSSRYLVKRTGEKVFLECVQDMDHENMFWYRQDPGLGLRLIYFSYDVKMKEKGDIPEGYSVSREKKERFSLILESASTNQTSMYLCASIFGGPSNTEAFFGQGTRLTVV.

The chain combines TRBV19 with TRBJ1-1; 9 nucleotides agree with TRBD1. Germline loops: CDR1 LNHDA, CDR2 SQIVND (reference sequence). Unmatched junction bases numbered 12, after V lost 11 bases and J lost 5 bases. CDR3 length equals 14 residues. The DNA for the CDR3 is TGTGCCGTTAGGTCCCGGACAGGGGTTACTGAAGCTTTCTTT. The encoded protein is CAVRSRTGVTEAFF.

This clone has just one count. The rearrangement uses TRBV19 and TRBJ2-2; D is possibly TRBD1 (5 bases). This CDR3 region has 15 residues. The V gene lost 7 bases and the J gene lost 4 bases, with 16 bases spanning the gap. CDR1 is LNHDA, CDR2 SQIVND, per germline (reference sequence). CDR3 region: CASKEILQGTGELFF. The CDR3 DNA reads as TGTGCCAGTAAGGAAATCCTCCAGGGCACCGGGGAGCTGTTTTTT.

The sample holds one count of this clone. The chain couples TRBV30 to TRBJ1-1, with D possibly matching TRBD1 (6 bases). This CDR3 comprises 12 residues. Germline V gene sequence: CDR1 GTSNPN, CDR2 SVGIG (reference sequence). V was pared by 8 bases and J by 1 base, with 11 bases between. The CDR3: CAAFRGNTEAFF. As DNA, the CDR3 is TGTGCCGCGTTCAGGGGGAACACTGAAGCTTTCTTT. Filled out from reference TRBV30 and TRBJ1-1, the complete variable domain reads SQTIHQWPATLVQPVGSPLSLECTVEGTSNPNLYWYRQAAGRGLQLLFYSVGIGQISSEVPQNLSASRPQDRQFILSSKKLLLSDSGFYLCAAFRGNTEAFFGQGTRLTVV.

This clone was found a few times. The rearrangement links TRBV4-1 to TRBJ2-7; 8 nucleotides align to TRBD2. With 0 bases clipped from V and 2 bases from J, the junction kept 6 bases outside the gene matches. The germline gives CDR1 MGHRA, CDR2 YSYEKL. This CDR3 has 16 residues. The CDR3: CASSQEGTRTTYEQYF. DNA of the CDR3: TGCGCCAGCAGCCAAGAGGGGACTAGGACCACCTACGAGCAGTACTTC.